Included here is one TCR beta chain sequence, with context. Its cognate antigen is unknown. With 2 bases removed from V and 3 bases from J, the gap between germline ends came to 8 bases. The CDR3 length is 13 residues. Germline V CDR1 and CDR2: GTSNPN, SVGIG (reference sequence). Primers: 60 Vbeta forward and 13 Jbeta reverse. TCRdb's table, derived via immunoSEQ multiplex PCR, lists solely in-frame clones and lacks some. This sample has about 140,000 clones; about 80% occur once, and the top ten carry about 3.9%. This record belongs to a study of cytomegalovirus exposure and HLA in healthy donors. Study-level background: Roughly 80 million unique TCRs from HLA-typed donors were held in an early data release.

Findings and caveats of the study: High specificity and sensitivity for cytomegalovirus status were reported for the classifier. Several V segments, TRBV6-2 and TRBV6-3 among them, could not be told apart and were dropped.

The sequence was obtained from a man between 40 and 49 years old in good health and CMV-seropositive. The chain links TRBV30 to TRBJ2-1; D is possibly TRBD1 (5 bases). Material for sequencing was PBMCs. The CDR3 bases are TGTGCCTGGAGTAGGGGCAGCTACAATGAGCAGTTCTTC. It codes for CAWSRGSYNEQFF.